This T cell receptor beta chain was captured in a study of T cell repertoires in cytomegalovirus infection. TCRdb itself ran the reads through MiXCR, one entry per CDR3 protein. The data contain about 280,000 distinct CDR3 sequences, roughly a fifth of them seen just once; the ten biggest clones take up approximately 20%. The germline V and J ends were trimmed by 7 bases and 0 bases, with 7 bases remaining between them. The CDR3 covers 13 residues. CDR1 is KGHDR and CDR2 is SFDVKD in the germline V gene. This clonotype showed up just a few times. Its target is unknown. The sequenced sample was cultured PBMCs, obtained from culture after CMV antigen stimulation. This clonotype was sampled from a human donor in good health (CMV status not recorded). Some clones in this sample may be carry-over from other donors' samples. The rearrangement uses TRBV24-1 and TRBJ2-3; D unresolved. CDR3 DNA sequence: TGTGCCACCAGAGCTACTAGCACAGATACGCAGTATTTT. Protein product: CATRATSTDTQYF.